This T cell receptor (beta chain) originates from a study of follicular helper T cells after annual influenza vaccination. The study, taken as a whole, reports: Plasmablast frequency change correlated with clonality change in ICOS+CD38+ cTfh. Day 7 ICOS+CD38+ clones were most often found later in ICOS-CD38- cTfh cells. Just about 9.5-21% of cells analyzed had recovered productive TCRB sequences.

Assay used: immunoSEQ multiplex PCR; TCRdb lists only in-frame clones, some missing. The repertoire includes thousands of clones, roughly 80% of them detected once, and 0.77% sits in the top ten. Trimming removed 0 bases from V and 5 bases from J, with 21 bases in between. CDR3 length equals 18 residues. Germline CDR1 SGHRS, CDR2 YFSETQ. This sample's time point: 2015-2016 season, pre-vaccination. Concerning this clone itself: Antigen specificity is unknown.

Sequences were derived from CXCR5- memory CD4+ T cells sorted from blood, sampled on the day of influenza vaccination. The chain couples TRBV5-1 to TRBJ1-5, with D unresolved. The TCR was taken from an adult who received the influenza vaccine. CDR3 protein: CASSLARHGVTEHQPQHF. The CDR3, as DNA: TGCGCCAGCAGCTTGGCCCGCCATGGAGTTACAGAACATCAGCCCCAGCATTTT. The full variable domain, completed using reference TRBV5-1 and TRBJ1-5, is KAGVTQTPRYLIKTRGQQVTLSCSPISGHRSVSWYQQTPGQGLQFLFEYFSETQRNKGNFPGRFSGRQFSNSRSEMNVSTLELGDSALYLCASSLARHGVTEHQPQHFGDGTRLSIL.